A selection of T cell receptor beta chains follows, all from one sample in a study of blood T cell repertoires in COVID-19. Clones were read by immunoSEQ multiplex PCR, and TCRdb kept only the in-frame ones, dropping some. The table shows about 130,000 clones, with about four fifths occurring only once. Material for sequencing was peripheral blood. The receptors were gathered from a human donor in a cohort sampled during active COVID-19. Both conserved end residues are part of each CDR3. Fields, in order: D gene, J gene, V gene, clone size, CDR3 DNA, CDR3 protein. The D gene is left open where the match is weak. Size is stated for part of the rows, as once, few or many counts, or as a class when the clone is expanded.

d_gene: TRBD1; j_gene: TRBJ2-3; v_gene: TRBV18; abundance: .; CDR3nt: TGTGCCAGCTCACACTCATCAAAAAACAGGGGACCCCTCACAGATACGCAGTATTTT; CDR3aa: CASSHSSKNRGPLTDTQYF
d_gene: .; j_gene: TRBJ1-6; v_gene: TRBV19; abundance: .; CDR3nt: TGTGCCAGTAGTATGAGTTTCAACAGTATTAATTCACCCCTCCACTTT; CDR3aa: CASSMSFNSINSPLHF
d_gene: .; j_gene: TRBJ1-5; v_gene: TRBV2; abundance: few; CDR3nt: TGTGCCAGCAGCTACAGTAGTCTTAGTCAGCCCCAGCATTTT; CDR3aa: CASSYSSLSQPQHF
d_gene: .; j_gene: TRBJ1-1; v_gene: TRBV19; abundance: .; CDR3nt: TGTGCCAGTAAGGGACACCCCTTAAACACTGAAGCTTTCTTT; CDR3aa: CASKGHPLNTEAFF
d_gene: .; j_gene: TRBJ2-2; v_gene: TRBV7-9; abundance: few; CDR3nt: TGTGCCAGCAGCGCCTCCGGTATTACCGGGGAGCTGTTTTTT; CDR3aa: CASSASGITGELFF
d_gene: .; j_gene: TRBJ1-1; v_gene: TRBV7-2; abundance: .; CDR3nt: TGTGCCAGCAGCTTAGTCGGAGGGTTGTTTATCGGGGACACTGAAGCTTTCTTT; CDR3aa: CASSLVGGLFIGDTEAFF
d_gene: TRBD1; j_gene: TRBJ2-7; v_gene: TRBV4-1; abundance: .; CDR3nt: TGCGCCAGCAGCCGAGCCGGGACAGGGGTCTACGAGCAGTACTTC; CDR3aa: CASSRAGTGVYEQYF
d_gene: TRBD1; j_gene: TRBJ2-7; v_gene: TRBV5-1; abundance: once; CDR3nt: TGCGCCAGCAGCTTGGGTCCAGGGGGCATCCTCGGCGAGCAGTACTTC; CDR3aa: CASSLGPGGILGEQYF
d_gene: TRBD2; j_gene: TRBJ2-3; v_gene: TRBV25-1; abundance: .; CDR3nt: TGTGCCAGCAGTGCCGGACTAGATACAGATACGCAGTATTTT; CDR3aa: CASSAGLDTDTQYF
d_gene: .; j_gene: TRBJ1-5; v_gene: TRBV19; abundance: .; CDR3nt: TGTGCCAGTAGTGGGGAGCCTTACAATCAGCCCCAGCATTTT; CDR3aa: CASSGEPYNQPQHF
d_gene: TRBD1; j_gene: TRBJ2-2; v_gene: TRBV19; abundance: .; CDR3nt: TGTGCCAGTACCCCCGGACAGGGGGCGGCCGGGGAGCTGTTTTTT; CDR3aa: CASTPGQGAAGELFF
d_gene: .; j_gene: TRBJ2-2; v_gene: TRBV6-1; abundance: .; CDR3nt: TGTGCCAGCAGTGAAACGTACAGGGCCGGGGAGCTGTTTTTT; CDR3aa: CASSETYRAGELFF
d_gene: .; j_gene: TRBJ2-2; v_gene: TRBV7-9; abundance: .; CDR3nt: TGTGCCAGCAGCAAACACGGGAACGGGGAGCTGTTTTTT; CDR3aa: CASSKHGNGELFF
d_gene: .; j_gene: TRBJ1-5; v_gene: TRBV6-6; abundance: .; CDR3nt: TGTGCCAGCAGCAGGGTAAATCAGCCCCAGCATTTT; CDR3aa: CASSRVNQPQHF
d_gene: .; j_gene: TRBJ1-3; v_gene: TRBV30; abundance: .; CDR3nt: TGTGCCTGGAGTGTATCAGGGCGAGGAAACACCATATATTTT; CDR3aa: CAWSVSGRGNTIYF
d_gene: .; j_gene: TRBJ1-2; v_gene: TRBV30; abundance: once; CDR3nt: TGTGCCTGGAGTGCCCCAATAGTGCTTGGCTACACCTTC; CDR3aa: CAWSAPIVLGYTF
d_gene: .; j_gene: TRBJ2-3; v_gene: TRBV2; abundance: .; CDR3nt: TGTGCCAGCACAGCGGGGACACGCACAGATACGCAGTATTTT; CDR3aa: CASTAGTRTDTQYF
d_gene: .; j_gene: TRBJ2-7; v_gene: TRBV29-1; abundance: many; CDR3nt: TGCAGCGTTGTCCCCGCGGCTATTAGCTCCTACGAGCAGTACTTC; CDR3aa: CSVVPAAISSYEQYF
d_gene: .; j_gene: TRBJ1-6; v_gene: TRBV2; abundance: many; CDR3nt: TGTGCCAGCAGTTCGGGACACTATAATTCACCCCTCCACTTT; CDR3aa: CASSSGHYNSPLHF
d_gene: TRBD2; j_gene: TRBJ2-3; v_gene: TRBV5-1; abundance: .; CDR3nt: TGCGCCAGCAGCACGGGACTAGCGGGGGGACCTAGCACAGATACGCAGTATTTT; CDR3aa: CASSTGLAGGPSTDTQYF
d_gene: .; j_gene: TRBJ2-3; v_gene: TRBV5-4; abundance: .; CDR3nt: TGTGCCAGCAGCCGCGCGACTATACACACAGATACGCAGTATTTT; CDR3aa: CASSRATIHTDTQYF
d_gene: TRBD2; j_gene: TRBJ2-1; v_gene: TRBV7-8; abundance: .; CDR3nt: TGTGCCAGCAGACCTGGTGCCGGGACTAATCCCAATGAGCAGTTCTTC; CDR3aa: CASRPGAGTNPNEQFF
d_gene: TRBD2; j_gene: TRBJ2-3; v_gene: TRBV5-1; abundance: .; CDR3nt: TGCGCCAGCAGCTTGCTGGGGACTAGCGAAAGCACAGATACGCAGTATTTT; CDR3aa: CASSLLGTSESTDTQYF
d_gene: TRBD1; j_gene: TRBJ2-7; v_gene: TRBV30; abundance: .; CDR3nt: TGTGCCTGGAGCCGACAGGGTGGTTCTTTGTTCGAGCAGTACTTC; CDR3aa: CAWSRQGGSLFEQYF
d_gene: TRBD2; j_gene: TRBJ2-7; v_gene: TRBV7-8; abundance: .; CDR3nt: TGTGCCAGCAGCCATACAGAACTAGCGGGGGAGTACGAGCAGTACTTC; CDR3aa: CASSHTELAGEYEQYF
d_gene: TRBD2; j_gene: TRBJ2-3; v_gene: TRBV18; abundance: .; CDR3nt: TGTGCCAGCTCAAAACTAGCGGGGGGCCGCACAGATACGCAGTATTTT; CDR3aa: CASSKLAGGRTDTQYF
d_gene: .; j_gene: TRBJ2-7; v_gene: TRBV12-3/TRBV12-4; abundance: .; CDR3nt: TGTGCCAGCAGTTTGTCCTCGGTTGGCGAGCAGTACTTC; CDR3aa: CASSLSSVGEQYF
d_gene: .; j_gene: TRBJ1-3; v_gene: TRBV5-8; abundance: .; CDR3nt: TGTGCCAGCAGCCCCCGCGTCCACGGGGGAAACACCATATATTTT; CDR3aa: CASSPRVHGGNTIYF
d_gene: TRBD2; j_gene: TRBJ2-3; v_gene: TRBV7-6; abundance: few; CDR3nt: TGTGCCAGCAGCTTAGGACTAGCGGGGGGGCCAGGGACAGATACGCAGTATTTT; CDR3aa: CASSLGLAGGPGTDTQYF
d_gene: .; j_gene: TRBJ1-3; v_gene: TRBV6-1; abundance: .; CDR3nt: TGTGCCAGCAGTGATCAGGGGAGCTCTGGAAACACCATATATTTT; CDR3aa: CASSDQGSSGNTIYF
d_gene: TRBD1; j_gene: TRBJ2-5; v_gene: TRBV5-1; abundance: .; CDR3nt: TGCGCCAGCAGCCTCGGACAGGGAGAGACCCAGTACTTC; CDR3aa: CASSLGQGETQYF
d_gene: .; j_gene: TRBJ1-2; v_gene: TRBV12-3/TRBV12-4; abundance: .; CDR3nt: TGTGCCAGCAGTTTCTCCGACAGCCTGGGCTACACCTTC; CDR3aa: CASSFSDSLGYTF
d_gene: TRBD1; j_gene: TRBJ1-5; v_gene: TRBV30; abundance: many; CDR3nt: TGTGCCTGGAGTTACCGGGACAGGGGGACCAATCAGCCCCAGCATTTT; CDR3aa: CAWSYRDRGTNQPQHF
d_gene: .; j_gene: TRBJ1-6; v_gene: TRBV28; abundance: .; CDR3nt: TGTGCCAGCAGCCCCGGGGGAAGGGGTTCACCCCTCCACTTT; CDR3aa: CASSPGGRGSPLHF
d_gene: TRBD2; j_gene: TRBJ2-7; v_gene: TRBV6-5; abundance: .; CDR3nt: TGTGCCAGCATGGTAGCGGGGGTCTCCTACGAGCAGTACTTC; CDR3aa: CASMVAGVSYEQYF
d_gene: TRBD1; j_gene: TRBJ1-1; v_gene: TRBV12-5; abundance: .; CDR3nt: TGTGCTAGTGGTCCTTCACAGGGGGCTTCCGCTGGCACTGAAGCTTTCTTT; CDR3aa: CASGPSQGASAGTEAFF
d_gene: TRBD1; j_gene: TRBJ2-7; v_gene: TRBV27; abundance: .; CDR3nt: TGTGCCAGCAGTTTTGCGACAGGGGGCTACGAGCAGTACTTC; CDR3aa: CASSFATGGYEQYF
d_gene: TRBD1; j_gene: TRBJ1-2; v_gene: TRBV7-9; abundance: .; CDR3nt: TGTGCCAGCAGCTTGGGGGACAGGGTAAACTATGGCTACACCTTC; CDR3aa: CASSLGDRVNYGYTF
d_gene: TRBD2; j_gene: TRBJ2-1; v_gene: TRBV3-1/TRBV3-2; abundance: .; CDR3nt: TGTGCCAGCAGCCAAGAACTAGCGGGCCATGAGCAGTTCTTC; CDR3aa: CASSQELAGHEQFF
d_gene: TRBD1; j_gene: TRBJ2-7; v_gene: TRBV5-1; abundance: .; CDR3nt: TGCGCCAGCAGCTTACAGGGGACCAAGCAGTACTTC; CDR3aa: CASSLQGTKQYF
d_gene: .; j_gene: TRBJ2-1; v_gene: TRBV27; abundance: .; CDR3nt: TGTGCCAGCAGACCCGGGGTCGTTGGTGAGCAGTTCTTC; CDR3aa: CASRPGVVGEQFF
d_gene: .; j_gene: TRBJ2-1; v_gene: TRBV9; abundance: .; CDR3nt: TGTGCCAGCAGCCCAGGACAGTTCGAGCACAATGAGCAGTTCTTC; CDR3aa: CASSPGQFEHNEQFF
d_gene: .; j_gene: TRBJ1-1; v_gene: TRBV6-1; abundance: .; CDR3nt: TGTGCCAGCAGTGAGCAGGTCTTGAACACTGAAGCTTTCTTT; CDR3aa: CASSEQVLNTEAFF
d_gene: TRBD2; j_gene: TRBJ2-1; v_gene: TRBV3-1/TRBV3-2; abundance: .; CDR3nt: TGTGCCAGCAGCCAACTGGGGGGGGGTAATGAGCAGTTCTTC; CDR3aa: CASSQLGGGNEQFF
d_gene: .; j_gene: TRBJ2-7; v_gene: TRBV11-2; abundance: few; CDR3nt: TGTGCCAGCAGCTTAGCGGGGGACCGAGCGTACGAGCAGTACTTC; CDR3aa: CASSLAGDRAYEQYF
d_gene: .; j_gene: TRBJ2-3; v_gene: TRBV9; abundance: .; CDR3nt: TGTGCCAGCAGCGCAGCCCTGACTAGTGTCGTTTCGGATACGCAGTATTTT; CDR3aa: CASSAALTSVVSDTQYF
d_gene: .; j_gene: TRBJ1-1; v_gene: TRBV5-1; abundance: .; CDR3nt: TGCGCCAGCAGCTACTCCACAGTGAACACTGAAGCTTTCTTT; CDR3aa: CASSYSTVNTEAFF
d_gene: TRBD2; j_gene: TRBJ2-3; v_gene: TRBV15; abundance: .; CDR3nt: TGTGCCACCAGGTACGGGGGGGGAGATACGCAGTATTTT; CDR3aa: CATRYGGGDTQYF
d_gene: .; j_gene: TRBJ2-7; v_gene: TRBV5-1; abundance: .; CDR3nt: TGCGCCAGCAGCTTACAGTCGGACACTGCCTACGAGCAGTACTTC; CDR3aa: CASSLQSDTAYEQYF
d_gene: TRBD1; j_gene: TRBJ1-2; v_gene: TRBV27; abundance: .; CDR3nt: TGTGCCAGCTCAAGAGAACAGGGGATCGTCTATGGCTACACCTTC; CDR3aa: CASSREQGIVYGYTF
d_gene: .; j_gene: TRBJ2-7; v_gene: TRBV7-8; abundance: .; CDR3nt: TGTGCCAGCAGCTTTTTCCCGGGTCCTTTCTACGAGCAGTACTTC; CDR3aa: CASSFFPGPFYEQYF